This paragraph reports one T cell receptor beta chain. Repertoires were generated with immunoSEQ multiplex PCR, while TCRdb's copy carries only in-frame clones and drops some. The sample carries under 70,000 clones, around 90% recorded once. The data are from a study of T cell changes during pregnancy in multiple sclerosis. The germline gives CDR1 MNHEY, CDR2 SVGAGI. V shed 0 bases, J shed 6 bases, and the junction held 1 base outside the gene matches. This CDR3 is built from 16 residues. The chain joins TRBV6-5 to TRBJ1-6; the match to TRBD1 covers 11 bases. This clonotype was obtained from a female donor with multiple sclerosis, enrolled in a pregnancy study. Sequenced here: peripheral blood, sampled in the second trimester of pregnancy. The CDR3 sequence is CASSYSGTGGNSPLHF. Written as DNA, the CDR3 is TGTGCCAGCAGTTACTCAGGGACAGGGGGTAATTCACCCCTCCACTTT.